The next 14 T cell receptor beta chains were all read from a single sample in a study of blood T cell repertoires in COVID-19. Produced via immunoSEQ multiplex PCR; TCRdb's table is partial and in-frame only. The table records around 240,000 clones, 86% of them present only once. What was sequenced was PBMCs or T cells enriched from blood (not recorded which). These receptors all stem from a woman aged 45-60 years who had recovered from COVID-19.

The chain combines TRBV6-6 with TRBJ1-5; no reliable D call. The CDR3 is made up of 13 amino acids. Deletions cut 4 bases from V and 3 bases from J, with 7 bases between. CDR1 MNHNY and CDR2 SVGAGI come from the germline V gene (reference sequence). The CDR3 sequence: CASSSGYNQPQHF. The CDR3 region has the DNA TGTGCCAGCAGTTCGGGATACAATCAGCCCCAGCATTTT.

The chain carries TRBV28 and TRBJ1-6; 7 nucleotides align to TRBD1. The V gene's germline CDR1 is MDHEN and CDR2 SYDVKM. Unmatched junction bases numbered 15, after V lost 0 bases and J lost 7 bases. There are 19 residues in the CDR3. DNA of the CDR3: TGTGCCAGCAGTTTATGGCAACTAGAGGACAGGTGGGTAAATTCACCCCTCCACTTT. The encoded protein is CASSLWQLEDRWVNSPLHF.

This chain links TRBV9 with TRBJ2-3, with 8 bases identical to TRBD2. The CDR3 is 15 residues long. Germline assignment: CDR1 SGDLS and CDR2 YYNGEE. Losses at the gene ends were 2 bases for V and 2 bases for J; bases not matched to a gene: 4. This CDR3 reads CASSVVSGITDTQYF. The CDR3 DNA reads TGTGCCAGCAGCGTTGTTAGCGGGATCACAGATACGCAGTATTTT. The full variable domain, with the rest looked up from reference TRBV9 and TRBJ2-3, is DSGVTQTPKHLITATGQRVTLRCSPRSGDLSVYWYQQSLDQGLQFLIQYYNGEERAKGNILERFSAQQFPDLHSELNLSSLELGDSALYFCASSVVSGITDTQYFGPGTRLTVL.

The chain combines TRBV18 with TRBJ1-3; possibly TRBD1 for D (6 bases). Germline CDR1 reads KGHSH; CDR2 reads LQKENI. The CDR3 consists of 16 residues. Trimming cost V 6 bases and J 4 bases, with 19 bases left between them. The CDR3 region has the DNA TGTGCCAGCTCCCGAGTAGGGGACACAGGCGGAAACACCATATATTTT. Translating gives CASSRVGDTGGNTIYF.

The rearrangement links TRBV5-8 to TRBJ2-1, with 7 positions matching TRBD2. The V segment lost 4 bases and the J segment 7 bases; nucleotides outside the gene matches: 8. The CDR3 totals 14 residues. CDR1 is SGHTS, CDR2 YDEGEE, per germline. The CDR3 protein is CASSPKTGGNEQFF. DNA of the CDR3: TGTGCCAGCAGCCCTAAGACCGGGGGGAATGAGCAGTTCTTC.

This chain's CDR3 is CASSMTGATGANVLTF. CDR3 DNA sequence: TGCGCCAGCAGCATGACAGGGGCCACTGGGGCCAACGTCCTGACTTTC. This sequence joins TRBV5-1 and TRBJ2-6; 8 positions match TRBD1. J lost 2 bases, V lost 4 bases, and 5 bases had no gene match. Looked up from germline, CDR1 is SGHRS and CDR2 is YFSETQ. The CDR3 loop spans 16 amino acids.

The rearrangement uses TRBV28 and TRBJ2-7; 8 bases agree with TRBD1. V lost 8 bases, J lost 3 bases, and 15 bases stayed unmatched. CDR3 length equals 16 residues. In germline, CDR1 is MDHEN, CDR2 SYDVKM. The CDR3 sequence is CASGPGGIGPNYEQYF. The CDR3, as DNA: TGTGCCAGCGGACCAGGGGGCATAGGACCAAACTACGAGCAGTACTTC.

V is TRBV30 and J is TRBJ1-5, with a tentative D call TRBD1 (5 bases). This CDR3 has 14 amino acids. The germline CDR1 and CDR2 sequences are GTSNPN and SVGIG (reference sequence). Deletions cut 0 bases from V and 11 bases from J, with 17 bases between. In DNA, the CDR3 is TGTGCCTGGAGTGTGGGAGGGGCTTCAAGAGCCCAGCATTTT. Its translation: CAWSVGGASRAQHF.

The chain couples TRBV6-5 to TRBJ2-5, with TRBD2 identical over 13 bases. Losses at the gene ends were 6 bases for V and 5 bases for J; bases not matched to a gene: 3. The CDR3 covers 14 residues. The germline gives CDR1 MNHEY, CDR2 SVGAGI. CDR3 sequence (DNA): TGTGCCAGCAGGGGACTAGCGGGAAGCGAGACCCAGTACTTC. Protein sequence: CASRGLAGSETQYF.

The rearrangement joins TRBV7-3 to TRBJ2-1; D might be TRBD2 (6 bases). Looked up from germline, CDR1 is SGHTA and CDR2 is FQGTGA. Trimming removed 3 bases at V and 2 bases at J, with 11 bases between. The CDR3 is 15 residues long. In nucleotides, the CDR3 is TGTGCCAGCAGCTTTAGCGGAGGACCCTACAATGAGCAGTTCTTC. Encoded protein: CASSFSGGPYNEQFF.

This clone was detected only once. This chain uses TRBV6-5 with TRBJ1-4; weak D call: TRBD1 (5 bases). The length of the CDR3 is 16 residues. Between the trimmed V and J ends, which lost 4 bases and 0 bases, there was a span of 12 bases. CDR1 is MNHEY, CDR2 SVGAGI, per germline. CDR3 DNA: TGTGCCAGCAGTTGGGGCGGGGGGTCAACTAATGAAAAACTGTTTTTT. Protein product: CASSWGGGSTNEKLFF.

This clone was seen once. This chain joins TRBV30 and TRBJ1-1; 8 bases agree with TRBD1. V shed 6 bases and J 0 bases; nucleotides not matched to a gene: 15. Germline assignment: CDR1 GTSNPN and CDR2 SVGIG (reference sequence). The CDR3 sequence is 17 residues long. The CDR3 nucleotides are TGTGCCTGCGACGACGGGACAGGAGGAGTCATGAACACTGAAGCTTTCTTT. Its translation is CACDDGTGGVMNTEAFF.

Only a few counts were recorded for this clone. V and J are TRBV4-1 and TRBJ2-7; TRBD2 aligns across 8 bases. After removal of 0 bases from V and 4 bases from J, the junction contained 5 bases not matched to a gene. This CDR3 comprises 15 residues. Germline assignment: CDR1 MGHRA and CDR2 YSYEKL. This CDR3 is CASSQEKLAAYEQYF. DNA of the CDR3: TGCGCCAGCAGCCAAGAAAAACTAGCGGCTTACGAGCAGTACTTC.

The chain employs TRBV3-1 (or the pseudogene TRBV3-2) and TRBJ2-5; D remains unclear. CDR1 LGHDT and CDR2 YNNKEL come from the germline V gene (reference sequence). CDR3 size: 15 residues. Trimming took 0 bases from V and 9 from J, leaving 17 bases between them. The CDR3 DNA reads TGTGCCAGCAGCCAAGATACGGTCATGGGCAGGCCCCAGTACTTC. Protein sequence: CASSQDTVMGRPQYF.